A selection of T cell receptor beta chains follows, all from one sample in a study of molecular identifiers for immune sequencing clone quantification. MiXCR was run by TCRdb on the PCR reads, yielding one entry per CDR3 protein. This sample yields roughly 320,000 distinct CDR3 sequences, of which about a fifth are seen a single time; roughly 0.86% belongs to the top ten. The sequenced material came from naive CD8+ T cells from blood, with Jurkat cell RNA spiked in. The receptors originated from a human donor in good health. Some libraries in this study had Jurkat cell RNA spiked in. Both conserved end residues are part of each CDR3. Each record gives: J gene, D gene, CDR3 length, V gene, CDR3 protein. D genes are given only for firm matches.

TRBJ2-3 NA 11 TRBV29-1 CSVEGTDTQYF
TRBJ1-5 NA 13 TRBV28 CASSYRVSQPQHF
TRBJ2-5 TRBD1 14 TRBV11-2 CASSSRTGLETQYF
TRBJ2-3 NA 16 TRBV4-1 CASSQVHTLAPDTQYF
TRBJ2-3 NA 17 TRBV9 CASSVGARGAGSDTQYF
TRBJ2-7 NA 14 TRBV6-2/TRBV6-3 CASSCGTWAGEQYF
TRBJ1-1 NA 14 TRBV19 CASSIVGVNTEAFF
TRBJ1-1 NA 12 TRBV29-1 CSVEGSPTEAFF
TRBJ2-5 TRBD2 17 TRBV12-3/TRBV12-4 CASSFDGTRTSQETQYF
TRBJ1-1 NA 14 TRBV7-2 CASSLEAWGPEAFF
TRBJ2-7 TRBD2 14 TRBV6-2/TRBV6-3 CASSYSAGGYEQYF
TRBJ1-3 NA 16 TRBV10-2 CASSESSPVAGNTIYF
TRBJ2-3 NA 13 TRBV29-1 CSVESGSTDTQYF
TRBJ2-7 TRBD2 16 TRBV5-4 CASSNSGGLSSYEQYF
TRBJ2-3 NA 17 TRBV13 CASSSPEGELGTDTQYF
TRBJ2-7 TRBD1 15 TRBV7-9 CAGSSDRGPTYEQYF
TRBJ1-1 NA 14 TRBV29-1 CSVEKRSLNTEAFF
TRBJ2-7 NA 14 TRBV3-1 CTSSQEDYPTEQYF
TRBJ2-5 NA 12 TRBV20-1 CSARIVIETQYF
TRBJ2-2 TRBD1 15 TRBV7-9 CAGSFLGQTTGELFF
TRBJ2-1 TRBD1 15 TRBV19 CASSIEGQGGNEQFF
TRBJ1-5 NA 15 TRBV6-6 CASSSWGRDNQPQHF
TRBJ1-6 NA 14 TRBV27 CASSFLEPNSPLHF
TRBJ2-7 TRBD1 13 TRBV19 CASSTTGAYEQYF
TRBJ2-7 TRBD1 14 TRBV6-6 CASSYWDRGDEQYF
TRBJ2-7 NA 13 TRBV29-1 CSVVTRDSYEQYF
TRBJ1-4 NA 15 TRBV25-1 CASSELEGLAEKLFF
TRBJ2-5 TRBD1 13 TRBV5-5 CASSPDRVKTQYF
TRBJ2-3 NA 15 TRBV28 CASRKDGSSTDTQYF
TRBJ2-3 TRBD2 16 TRBV12-3/TRBV12-4 CASSLESGRAVDTQYF
TRBJ2-3 NA 17 TRBV5-6 CASSTSATGVDTDTQYF
TRBJ2-3 TRBD2 15 TRBV28 CASSFRGLAADTQYF
TRBJ2-4 NA 17 TRBV3-1 CASSQDQGMYAKNIQYF
TRBJ1-5 NA 15 TRBV12-3/TRBV12-4 CASSLASYINQPQHF
TRBJ1-4 TRBD1 15 TRBV7-9 CASTFSGTGGEKLFF
TRBJ1-1 NA 12 TRBV18 CASSQMNTEASF
TRBJ2-3 TRBD2 18 TRBV4-3 CASSQNLNSGGVADTQYF
TRBJ1-2 NA 16 TRBV4-2 CASSQESAPNHYGYTF
TRBJ1-1 TRBD1 14 TRBV6-5 CASSQGQGFTEAFF
TRBJ2-7 NA 13 TRBV2 CASSEVQAYEQYF
TRBJ1-1 NA 13 TRBV5-4 CASSLDNRVLAFF